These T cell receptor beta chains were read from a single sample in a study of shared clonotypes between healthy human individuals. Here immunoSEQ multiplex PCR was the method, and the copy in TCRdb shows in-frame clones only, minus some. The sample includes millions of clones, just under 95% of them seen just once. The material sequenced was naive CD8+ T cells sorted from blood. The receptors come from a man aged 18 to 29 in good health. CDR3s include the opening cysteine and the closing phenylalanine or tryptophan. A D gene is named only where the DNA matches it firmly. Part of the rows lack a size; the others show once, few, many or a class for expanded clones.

CASSFGQGAGNEQFF	TGTGCCAGCAGCTTCGGACAGGGGGCGGGTAATGAGCAGTTCTTC	TRBJ2-1	TRBD1	-	TRBV11-3
CAWGFGEKLFF	TGTGCCTGGGGTTTCGGTGAAAAACTGTTTTTT	TRBJ1-4	-	-	TRBV30
CASSPSRGAGLNSGELFF	TGTGCCAGCTCACCATCACGAGGCGCCGGGCTGAACTCCGGGGAGCTGTTTTTT	TRBJ2-2	-	-	TRBV18
CASGQGGNSNQPQHF	TGTGCCAGCGGACAGGGGGGGAATAGCAATCAGCCCCAGCATTTT	TRBJ1-5	TRBD1	-	TRBV19
CASSIGLSSYEQYF	TGTGCCAGTAGTATCGGGCTTAGCTCCTACGAGCAGTACTTC	TRBJ2-7	-	-	TRBV19
CATRDREEGNQPQHF	TGTGCCACCAGGGACAGGGAGGAAGGGAATCAGCCCCAGCATTTT	TRBJ1-5	TRBD1	-	TRBV15
CASSSSSEQYF	TGTGCCAGCAGCTCCAGTTCCGAGCAGTACTTC	TRBJ2-7	-	-	TRBV7-9
CSVPGSGNTIYF	TGCAGCGTGCCGGGCTCAGGAAACACCATATATTTT	TRBJ1-3	-	-	TRBV29-1
CAWSVLDREDEQYF	TGTGCCTGGAGTGTACTGGACAGGGAGGACGAGCAGTACTTC	TRBJ2-7	TRBD1	-	TRBV30
CASSLPPGLAREQYF	TGTGCCAGCAGCTTGCCCCCGGGACTAGCCCGCGAGCAGTACTTC	TRBJ2-7	TRBD2	-	TRBV5-6
CASSLGPGEAFF	TGTGCCAGCAGCTTGGGTCCCGGGGAAGCTTTCTTT	TRBJ1-1	-	once	TRBV5-6
CASSQEAGWDPYEQYF	TGCGCCAGCAGCCAAGAAGCCGGTTGGGACCCCTACGAGCAGTACTTC	TRBJ2-7	-	-	TRBV4-3
CASSPTGRGPEQYF	TGCGCCAGCAGTCCGACGGGCAGGGGCCCCGAGCAGTACTTC	TRBJ2-7	-	-	TRBV4-1
CASRKTGTSDYEQYF	TGTGCCAGCAGAAAAACCGGGACTAGCGACTACGAGCAGTACTTC	TRBJ2-7	TRBD2	-	TRBV27
CASSFGRGSGYEQYF	TGCGCCAGCAGCTTCGGCAGGGGGTCCGGCTACGAGCAGTACTTC	TRBJ2-7	TRBD1	-	TRBV5-1
CASSPPGGELFF	TGTGCCAGCTCACCACCCGGCGGGGAGCTGTTTTTT	TRBJ2-2	-	-	TRBV18
CASSLGTGSNSPLHF	TGTGCCAGCAGTCTAGGGACAGGGTCCAATTCACCCCTCCACTTT	TRBJ1-6	TRBD1	-	TRBV27
CASSLSIAPEQYF	TGTGCCAGCAGCTTGTCGATAGCACCCGAGCAGTACTTC	TRBJ2-7	-	-	TRBV5-4
CASSDINLYTPHF	TGTGCCAGCAGTGACATAAATTTGTACACCCCGCATTTT	TRBJ1-5	-	-	TRBV6-1
CASSSYDRGNLYEQYF	TGTGCCAGCAGCTCGTATGACAGGGGTAACCTATACGAGCAGTACTTC	TRBJ2-7	TRBD1	-	TRBV5-6
CASSQVFADTQYF	TGCGCCAGCAGCCAAGTTTTCGCAGATACGCAGTATTTT	TRBJ2-3	-	-	TRBV4-1
CASSPFGTSNTDTQYF	TGTGCCAGCAGCCCCTTCGGGACTAGCAACACAGATACGCAGTATTTT	TRBJ2-3	TRBD2	-	TRBV11-2
CSVDPGETQYF	TGCAGCGTTGATCCGGGGGAGACCCAGTACTTC	TRBJ2-5	-	-	TRBV29-1
CSVAGTASEQYF	TGCAGCGTTGCAGGTACGGCATCCGAGCAGTACTTC	TRBJ2-7	-	-	TRBV29-1
CASSVRTGISYEQYF	TGTGCCAGCAGTGTCCGGACAGGGATATCCTACGAGCAGTACTTC	TRBJ2-7	TRBD1	-	TRBV6-1
CASSHPIAGGYEQYF	TGCGCCAGCAGCCACCCTATAGCGGGAGGCTACGAGCAGTACTTC	TRBJ2-7	TRBD2	-	TRBV4-1
CASLSRGGGLSYEQYF	TGTGCCAGCCTCTCTCGGGGTGGCGGCCTCTCCTACGAGCAGTACTTC	TRBJ2-7	-	-	TRBV5-6
CASSLGPAYYEQYF	TGTGCCAGCAGTTTGGGCCCAGCATACTACGAGCAGTACTTC	TRBJ2-7	-	once	TRBV28
CASSQDFADPREGNTGELFF	TGCGCCAGCAGCCAAGATTTCGCAGACCCGCGGGAGGGGAACACCGGGGAGCTGTTTTTT	TRBJ2-2	TRBD2	-	TRBV4-3
CASGQGLDYGYTF	TGTGCCTCCGGACAGGGGCTGGACTATGGCTACACCTTC	TRBJ1-2	TRBD1	-	TRBV9
CASSIGTWGSDEQFF	TGTGCCAGCAGCATCGGGACTTGGGGATCGGATGAGCAGTTCTTC	TRBJ2-1	-	-	TRBV13
CASSSDRGLFGELFF	TGCGCCAGCAGCTCGGACAGGGGACTATTTGGGGAGCTGTTTTTT	TRBJ2-2	TRBD1	-	TRBV4-3
CASSSDGLSYEQYF	TGTGCCAGTAGCTCCGACGGCCTCTCCTACGAGCAGTACTTC	TRBJ2-7	-	-	TRBV19
CASSPDRAHEKLFF	TGTGCCAGCAGCCCCGACAGGGCCCATGAAAAACTGTTTTTT	TRBJ1-4	TRBD1	-	TRBV28
CASSDPGQGTDTQYF	TGCGCCAGCAGTGATCCAGGACAGGGGACAGATACGCAGTATTTT	TRBJ2-3	TRBD1	once	TRBV10-1
CASSEDGVSPYEQYF	TGTGCCAGCAGTGAAGACGGGGTAAGCCCCTACGAGCAGTACTTC	TRBJ2-7	-	-	TRBV6-1
CASYLPGQGVYGYTF	TGTGCCAGCTATCTCCCTGGACAGGGTGTCTATGGCTACACCTTC	TRBJ1-2	TRBD1	-	TRBV6-1
CASSGFKRGVSYEQYF	TGTGCCAGCAGTGGATTCAAGCGGGGGGTCTCCTACGAGCAGTACTTC	TRBJ2-7	TRBD2	-	TRBV6-1
CASSAPLQGPYNYGYTF	TGTGCCAGCAGCGCGCCCTTACAGGGCCCGTATAACTATGGCTACACCTTC	TRBJ1-2	-	-	TRBV9
CASSSLGGVFNNEQFF	TGTGCCAGCAGCTCCCTTGGAGGGGTGTTTAACAATGAGCAGTTCTTC	TRBJ2-1	-	-	TRBV7-9
CASLGLQPEQYF	TGTGCCAGCTTGGGACTCCAGCCCGAGCAGTACTTC	TRBJ2-7	-	once	TRBV7-9
CASSLISVTGVDTGELFF	TGTGCCAGCAGTTTAATATCTGTGACAGGGGTGGATACCGGGGAGCTGTTTTTT	TRBJ2-2	TRBD1	-	TRBV27
CASTSEEDRDSGKLFF	TGTGCCAGCACCTCTGAAGAGGACAGGGATTCGGGAAAACTGTTTTTT	TRBJ1-4	TRBD1	-	TRBV25-1
CSVEEGSGTYYNEQFF	TGCAGCGTTGAAGAGGGGTCAGGGACGTACTACAATGAGCAGTTCTTC	TRBJ2-1	-	-	TRBV29-1
CASSLARESYEQYF	TGCGCCAGCAGCTTGGCCAGGGAATCCTACGAGCAGTACTTC	TRBJ2-7	-	once	TRBV5-1
CASSVAGTGVYEQFF	TGTGCCAGCAGCGTCGCCGGGACAGGGGTGTATGAGCAGTTCTTC	TRBJ2-1	TRBD1	-	TRBV9
CASSLGMAAEAFF	TGTGCCAGCAGTTTGGGTATGGCAGCCGAAGCTTTCTTT	TRBJ1-1	-	-	TRBV28
CASSYYRGHYEQYF	TGTGCCAGCAGTTACTATCGGGGCCACTACGAGCAGTACTTC	TRBJ2-7	-	-	TRBV6-5
CASSSTTPVDEQYF	TGTGCCAGCAGTTCCACGACCCCAGTGGACGAGCAGTACTTC	TRBJ2-7	-	-	TRBV28
CATSRDPGLINEKLFF	TGTGCCACCAGCAGGGATCCGGGACTGATTAATGAAAAACTGTTTTTT	TRBJ1-4	-	few	TRBV15
CASSPNRGEETQYF	TGTGCCAGCAGCCCGAACCGGGGTGAAGAGACCCAGTACTTC	TRBJ2-5	-	-	TRBV7-2
CASSLLGSVAYEQYF	TGTGCCAGCAGTTTATTAGGGAGCGTGGCCTACGAGCAGTACTTC	TRBJ2-7	-	-	TRBV27
CAWSPTGAEQFF	TGTGCCTGGAGTCCGACAGGGGCTGAGCAGTTCTTC	TRBJ2-1	TRBD1	-	TRBV30
CASSPSGNTIYF	TGTGCCAGCAGCCCCTCGGGAAACACCATATATTTT	TRBJ1-3	-	-	TRBV7-9